This TCR beta chain was sequenced during a study of blood T cell repertoires in COVID-19 (dated by TCRdb to the early 2020s). Describing the broader study: Samples covering the acute and convalescent phases of COVID-19 were provided by collaborators in the United States, Italy and Spain. The material from the prospective study consisted of cDNA or gDNA derived from T cells, B-cell-depleted T cells, or PBMCs. Deeply sampled blood TCRbeta repertoires from subjects exposed to, actively infected with, or recovered from COVID-19 were included in the dataset. The repertoires were released in a freely available public database meant as a resource for research on the immune response to SARS-CoV-2. Samples came from the ongoing ImmuneRACE study (first 160 participants) plus 1,254 subjects from 6 global collaborators. Nearly every sample came with metadata listing a de-identified subject ID, COVID-19 status, age in years and sex. Where HLA class I and class II types were available, the types were taken from metadata supplied by the sample provider, not from assay-based typing. General study outcomes and caveats: The amount of clinical and demographic metadata varied by source and participant and was provided uncurated.

The CDR3 starts with the cysteine, ends with the phenylalanine, and has 14 residues. CDR3 DNA is the only sequence kept; it has 42 bases, read in frame from the first base. CDR1 and CDR2 (SGHNT, YYREEE) derive from the germline V gene (reference sequence). The trim is 3 bases for V and 12 bases for J, with a gap of 19 bases between the germline ends. The collaborating institutions used their own protocols to collect whole blood in K2EDTA tubes. For TCRbeta analysis, collaborators shipped samples in one of three forms: frozen whole blood, isolated PBMCs, or DNA extracted from either of those sample types. TCRbeta CDR3 regions were amplified from genomic DNA using the immunoSEQ Assay, a bias-controlled multiplex PCR. The original pipeline was this. The number of nucleated cells in each sample was estimated by amplification of reference gene primers within the assay. Sequence reads were collapsed and filtered to measure the absolute abundance of every unique TCRbeta CDR3 rearrangement. For each sample, productive Simpson clonality was calculated by taking the square root of Simpson's diversity index across productive rearrangements. TCRdb obtained this table from immuneACCESS and retained in-frame rearrangements with V and J assigned. These tables miss some clones; where compared with another copy, unresolved V genes account for less than half of the shortfall, and the remainder is unexplained. That table supplies the V and J calls and clone size; D and trimming were determined from the DNA. Counted in this sample were just over 75,000 clones; roughly 89% of them appeared once. The ten largest clones add up to 3.5% of the sample.

Concerning this clone: No cognate antigen has been identified for it. Base qualities are missing; no much larger clone stands one base away.

The sequenced sample consisted of peripheral blood. The receptor was derived from a man in his fifties or sixties with acute or convalescent COVID-19. The sequence is built from TRBV5-4 and TRBJ2-4; TRBD1 might be the D gene, on 6 matching bases. The DNA reads TGTGCCAGCAGCTCCCGGACAGCCCCTAGGGGTCAGTACTTC. It encodes CASSSRTAPRGQYF. Outside the CDR3, residues come from the reference TRBV5-4 and TRBJ2-4 proteins, so the full variable domain is: ETGVTQSPTHLIKTRGQQVTLRCSSQSGHNTVSWYQQALGQGPQFIFQYYREEENGRGNFPPRFSGLQFPNYSSELNVNALELDDSALYLCASSSRTAPRGQYFGAGTRLSVL.